The next 21 T cell receptor beta chains were all read from a single sample in a study of graft-versus-host responses after intestinal transplantation. Using immunoSEQ multiplex PCR, the repertoire was profiled, and TCRdb retains in-frame clones only, with some absent. The table lists over 80,000 clones, 91% of them singletons. These receptors lack a known antigen. The sequenced sample was unstimulated CD4+ T cells sorted from spleen or lymph node cells, obtained before transplant. The receptors shown here come from a human donor who was the organ donor for an intestinal transplant.

This clone was counted a single time. V usage is TRBV5-6 and J usage is TRBJ2-1; 8 nucleotides agree with TRBD2. This CDR3 spans 17 amino acids. Losses at the gene ends were 4 bases for V and 4 bases for J; bases not matched to a gene: 13. Germline V gene lookup returns CDR1 SGHDT and CDR2 YYEEEE. DNA of the CDR3: TGTGCCAGCAGCGGGCCCTTAAATAGCGGGGTTTACAATGAGCAGTTCTTC. Translating gives CASSGPLNSGVYNEQFF.

The chain recombines TRBV4-2 with TRBJ2-1; D call uncertain. The V gene's germline CDR1 is LGHNA and CDR2 YNFKEQ. V lost 1 base and J 2 bases, leaving 12 bases between the germline ends. CDR3 length: 16 amino acids. CDR3 protein: CASSQGIVFPYNEQFF. CDR3 coding DNA: TGTGCCAGCAGCCAAGGTATAGTTTTTCCCTACAATGAGCAGTTCTTC.

J is TRBJ2-5 and V is TRBV4-2, with 10 bases lining up with TRBD1. Per germline, CDR1 LGHNA and CDR2 YNFKEQ. The trim removed 1 base at V and 2 bases at J, leaving 13 bases unmatched. The CDR3 sequence is 19 residues long. CDR3: CASSQASGTGALGQETQYF. The CDR3 DNA sequence: TGTGCCAGCAGCCAAGCTTCCGGGACAGGGGCTCTGGGGCAAGAGACCCAGTACTTC.

The chain carries TRBV5-5 and TRBJ1-5; TRBD1 might be the D (6 bases). This CDR3 has 13 residues. Germline lookup yields CDR1 SGHKS and CDR2 YYEKEE (reference sequence). Trimming left V 1 base short and J 7 bases short, with 9 bases between. The CDR3 region is CASSLNRAQPQHF. The DNA of the CDR3 is TGTGCCAGCAGCTTGAACAGGGCACAGCCCCAGCATTTT.

The chain links TRBV11-2 to TRBJ2-1; TRBD2 is a possible D gene (6 bases). The germline V gene has CDR1 SGHAT and CDR2 FQNNGV. Trimming took off 1 base at V and 2 bases at J, with 9 bases between the two ends. The length of the CDR3 is 15 residues. CDR3 region: CASSLVGGTYNEQFF. For the CDR3, the DNA is TGTGCCAGCAGCTTAGTGGGAGGAACCTACAATGAGCAGTTCTTC.

Regarding this clone: One end of the junction fails to match germline, which may point to a read error. This chain connects TRBV7-7 to TRBJ2-7; 7 positions agree with TRBD2. Germline lookup yields CDR1 SSHAT and CDR2 FNYEAQ (reference sequence). This CDR3 region has 13 residues. The CDR3 nucleotides read TGTGCTAGCAGCCTAAGGGAGGGAACCGAGCAGTACTTC. It encodes CASSLREGTEQYF.

This clone was seen a few times. The chain joins TRBV4-2 to TRBJ2-1; 11 nucleotides align to TRBD2. Germline loops: CDR1 LGHNA, CDR2 YNFKEQ. V was pared by 1 base and J by 6 bases, with 5 bases of the junction left unmatched. The CDR3 extends over 16 amino acids. Here the CDR3 DNA reads TGTGCCAGCAGCCAAGCGGTAGCGGGGGGGCTCAATGAGCAGTTCTTC. Its protein product is CASSQAVAGGLNEQFF.

V is TRBV19 and J is TRBJ2-3; a weak D match, TRBD1 (6 bases). CDR3 length: 15 residues. V was shortened by 3 bases and J by 6 bases, with 16 bases between the two germline ends. The germline V gene encodes CDR1 LNHDA and CDR2 SQIVND (reference sequence). The CDR3 nucleotides read TGTGCCAGTAGTATTTTACAGGGCGGTGCGGATACGCAGTATTTT. As protein: CASSILQGGADTQYF.

This chain uses TRBV7-9 with TRBJ2-1, with D possibly TRBD1 on 6 matching bases. The length of the CDR3 is 14 residues. The V end was cut by 5 bases, the J end by 6 bases, with 14 bases between. CDR1 SEHNR and CDR2 FQNEAQ come from the germline V gene (reference sequence). The CDR3 coding sequence is TGTGCCAGCAGCCTATCAGGGGTTGGCAATGAGCAGTTCTTC. Translating it yields CASSLSGVGNEQFF.

The CDR3 loop reads CASSIRRQGGDGYTF. In DNA form, the CDR3 reads TGTGCCAGTAGTATTAGGAGACAGGGGGGTGATGGCTACACCTTC. The V call is TRBV19, the J call TRBJ1-2; 9 bases line up with TRBD1. The trim removed 3 bases at V and 6 bases at J, leaving 8 bases unmatched. This CDR3 spans 15 amino acids. Per germline, CDR1 LNHDA and CDR2 SQIVND (reference sequence).

The chain employs TRBV7-2 and TRBJ1-2, with 10 bases identical to TRBD1. With 1 base clipped from V and 1 base from J, the junction kept 3 bases outside the gene matches. Looked up from germline, CDR1 is SGHTA and CDR2 is FQGNSA. CDR3 length: 16 amino acids. Here the CDR3 DNA reads TGTGCCAGCAGCTTAGGTGGACAGGGGGTTAACTATGGCTACACCTTC. Its protein product is CASSLGGQGVNYGYTF.

J is TRBJ2-7 and V is TRBV5-6, with 8 bases that match TRBD1. The CDR3 is 13 amino acids. V was pared by 1 base and J by 10 bases, with 7 bases of the junction left unmatched. Germline CDR1 and CDR2: SGHDT and YYEEEE. The CDR3 coding sequence is TGTGCCAGCAGCTTGACCGGGACAGGCCTTCAGTACTTC. Its protein product is CASSLTGTGLQYF.

This chain links TRBV27 with TRBJ1-5; 10 bases fit TRBD1. The V gene end was trimmed by 7 bases and the J gene end by 2 bases; junction bases not matched to a gene: 5. Germline-derived CDR1 and CDR2 are MNHEY and SMNVEV (reference sequence). The CDR3 consists of 15 residues. CDR3 protein: CASNAGTGGNQPQHF. CDR3 DNA: TGTGCCAGCAACGCGGGGACAGGGGGCAATCAGCCCCAGCATTTT.

The chain uses TRBV5-1 and TRBJ1-4, with TRBD1 identical over 9 bases. This CDR3 has 16 residues. With 3 bases clipped from V and 2 bases from J, the junction kept 5 bases outside the gene matches. Germline CDR1 and CDR2: SGHRS and YFSETQ. Here the CDR3 DNA reads TGCGCCAGCAGCTGGGGACAGGGAAGCACTAATGAAAAACTGTTTTTT. Amino acids: CASSWGQGSTNEKLFF.

CDR3 DNA sequence: TGTGCCAGCAGCGCGGGACAGGGGGCCCTCTACGAGCAGTACTTC. Residues: CASSAGQGALYEQYF. This chain links TRBV5-4 with TRBJ2-7; 12 bases agree with TRBD1. Germline loops: CDR1 SGHNT, CDR2 YYREEE (reference sequence). The CDR3 runs to 15 residues. V trimming: 4 bases; J trimming: 3 bases; junction bases outside the gene matches: 5.

J is TRBJ2-1 and V is TRBV2; D not certain. CDR3 length: 13 residues. Trimming stripped 9 bases from V and 0 bases from J, with 9 bases between. The germline V gene encodes CDR1 SNHLY and CDR2 FYNNEI. The CDR3 DNA sequence: TGTGCCAGGGCCCCCAGCTCCTACAATGAGCAGTTCTTC. It codes for CARAPSSYNEQFF.

The chain employs TRBV19 and TRBJ2-5; tentative D call: TRBD2 (5 bases). The V and J ends lost 1 base and 4 bases respectively, with 10 bases between them. The CDR3 has 14 amino acids. Germline assignment: CDR1 LNHDA and CDR2 SQIVND (reference sequence). CDR3 DNA: TGTGCCAGTAGTATAGGGGAACGGGGAGAGACCCAGTACTTC. Its protein product is CASSIGERGETQYF.

CDR3 protein: CASSQDRSESTDTQYF. CDR3 DNA: TGCGCCAGCAGCCAAGATAGAAGTGAGAGCACAGATACGCAGTATTTT. The gene calls are TRBV4-1 and TRBJ2-3, with unresolved D. Trimming left V 0 bases short and J 0 bases short, with 10 bases between. This CDR3 is built from 16 residues. The germline V gene encodes CDR1 MGHRA and CDR2 YSYEKL.

This CDR3 is CASSIYRRDTGELFF. The CDR3 nucleotides read TGTGCCAGCAGTATTTACAGGAGGGACACCGGGGAGCTGTTTTTT. The V gene is TRBV27, the J gene TRBJ2-2; D is perhaps TRBD2 (6 bases). The V gene lost 5 bases and the J gene lost 3 bases, with 13 bases spanning the gap. Germline V gene data show CDR1 as MNHEY and CDR2 as SMNVEV (reference sequence). The CDR3 extends over 15 amino acids.

The CDR3 protein is CASAKPGLINSPLHF. In DNA, the CDR3 is TGTGCCAGCGCTAAACCGGGACTGATTAATTCACCCCTCCACTTT. The J gene is TRBJ1-6, the V gene TRBV19, with TRBD1 as a possible D gene (5 bases). Germline values: CDR1 LNHDA, CDR2 SQIVND (reference sequence). The V end lost 9 bases, the J end lost 6 bases, and 18 bases lay between the germline ends. This CDR3 comprises 15 residues. The full variable domain, its missing parts supplied by reference TRBV19 and TRBJ1-6, is DGGITQSPKYLFRKEGQNVTLSCEQNLNHDAMYWYRQDPGQGLRLIYYSQIVNDFQKGDIAEGYSVSREKKESFPLTVTSAQKNPTAFYLCASAKPGLINSPLHFGNGTRLTVT.

This chain links TRBV5-1 with TRBJ2-3, with a possible D match to TRBD2 (6 bases). The CDR3 sequence is 14 residues long. Trimming cost V 2 bases and J 4 bases, with 11 bases left between them. Germline V gives CDR1 SGHRS, CDR2 YFSETQ. The CDR3 reads CASSLRPGADTQYF. The DNA for the CDR3 is TGCGCCAGCAGCTTAAGGCCGGGGGCAGATACGCAGTATTTT.